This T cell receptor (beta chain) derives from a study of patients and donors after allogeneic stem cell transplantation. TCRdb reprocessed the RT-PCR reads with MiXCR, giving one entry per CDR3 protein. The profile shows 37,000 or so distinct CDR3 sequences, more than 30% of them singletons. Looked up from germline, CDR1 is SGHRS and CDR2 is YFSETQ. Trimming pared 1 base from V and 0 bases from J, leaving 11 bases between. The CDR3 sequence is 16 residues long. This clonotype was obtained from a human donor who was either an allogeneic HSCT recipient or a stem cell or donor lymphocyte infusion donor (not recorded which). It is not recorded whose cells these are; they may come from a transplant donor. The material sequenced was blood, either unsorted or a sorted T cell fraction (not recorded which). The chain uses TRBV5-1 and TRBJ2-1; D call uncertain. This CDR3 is CASSLPTGSSYNEQFF. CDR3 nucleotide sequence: TGCGCCAGCAGCTTGCCGACCGGAAGCTCCTACAATGAGCAGTTCTTC.